This passage covers 7 T cell receptor beta chains from one sample sequenced in a study of CD4 T cells in relation to SARS-CoV-2 and coronaviruses. Unexposed donor CD4+ T cells date from about 2011-2018, before the COVID-19 pandemic. CD4+ T cells were isolated from the cells after less than 13 days of culture. The assay was immunoSEQ multiplex PCR, and TCRdb's table has in-frame clones only and misses some. The sample lists around 11,000 clones; more than 65% were seen once. Their specific antigens are unknown. Material: CD4+ T cells from PBMCs, cultured in vitro. The receptors come from a human donor in good health.

This chain links TRBV9 with TRBJ2-1; 9 positions agree with TRBD1. V shed 3 bases, J shed 1 base, and the junction held 5 bases outside the gene matches. Looked up from germline, CDR1 is SGDLS and CDR2 is YYNGEE. The CDR3 is 16 amino acids. CDR3 DNA sequence: TGTGCCAGCAGCGCGGGGGGACAGGGTTCCTACAATGAGCAGTTCTTC. Translation gives CASSAGGQGSYNEQFF.

J is TRBJ2-5 and V is TRBV28; 10 bases align to TRBD1. The CDR3 covers 15 residues. V lost 6 bases, J lost 1 base, and 5 bases stayed unmatched. Germline CDR1 and CDR2: MDHEN and SYDVKM. The CDR3 region is CASSPDRGTQETQYF. DNA of the CDR3: TGTGCCAGCAGCCCGGACAGGGGGACCCAAGAGACCCAGTACTTC.

The chain uses TRBV11-3 and TRBJ2-7; 8 bases are shared with TRBD1. The CDR3 consists of 15 residues. Unmatched junction bases numbered 13, after V lost 5 bases and J lost 7 bases. Germline values: CDR1 SGHNT, CDR2 YENEEA. The CDR3 sequence: CASSTQTGEVEEQYF. CDR3 nucleotides: TGTGCCAGCAGCACTCAGACAGGGGAGGTGGAAGAGCAGTACTTC.

This clone was seen just once. The chain couples TRBV6-2 or TRBV6-3 to TRBJ1-2; D is unresolved. In germline, CDR1 is MNHEY, CDR2 SVGEGT. V was shortened by 1 base and J by 8 bases, with 5 bases between the two germline ends. The CDR3 contains 11 residues. The CDR3 region has the DNA TGTGCCAGCAGTTACTGGCAAGGCTACACCTTC. Translated: CASSYWQGYTF.

The J gene is TRBJ2-7, the V gene TRBV11-3; perhaps TRBD1 as D (6 bases). CDR1 is SGHNT, CDR2 YENEEA, per germline. CDR3 length equals 12 residues. V was pared by 4 bases and J by 3 bases, with 7 bases between. CDR3 nucleotides: TGTGCCAGCAGCTCGGACAGCTACGAGCAGTACTTC. Residues: CASSSDSYEQYF.

The rearrangement uses TRBV13 and TRBJ2-3, with D perhaps matching TRBD2 (6 bases). Germline lookup yields CDR1 PRHDT and CDR2 FYEKMQ (reference sequence). Trimming shortened V by 5 bases and J by 4 bases, and 10 bases separated the two germline ends. The CDR3 is made up of 13 amino acids. The CDR3 region has the DNA TGTGCCAGCAGCGCGGGGAGAGCAGATACGCAGTATTTT. Protein: CASSAGRADTQYF. Variable domain in full (rest from reference TRBV13 and TRBJ2-3): AAGVIQSPRHLIKEKRETATLKCYPIPRHDTVYWYQQGPGQDPQFLISFYEKMQSDKGSIPDRFSAQQFSDYHSELNMSSLELGDSALYFCASSAGRADTQYFGPGTRLTVL.

V gene TRBV18 combines with J gene TRBJ2-7; 7 nucleotides agree with TRBD1. Germline assignment: CDR1 KGHSH and CDR2 LQKENI. CDR3 length equals 13 residues. V trimming: 6 bases; J trimming: 2 bases; junction bases outside the gene matches: 4. This CDR3 is CASSGTETYEQYF. The DNA for the CDR3 is TGTGCCAGCTCCGGGACAGAGACCTACGAGCAGTACTTC.